This passage covers 26 T cell receptor beta chains from one sample sequenced in a study of T cells in Graves' hyperthyroidism and ophthalmopathy. Using RNA transcripts as the source, TCR beta CDR3 regions were amplified. First-round RT-PCR with HTBI primers amplified the TCR CDR3 region. One entry per CDR3 protein, called by TCRdb with MiXCR from the multiplex PCR reads. Of about half a million distinct CDR3 sequences listed, roughly 20% are singletons. Sequences were obtained from blood. The receptors stem from a man younger than 35 with Graves' hyperthyroidism.

A remark on this clonotype: A read error may account for a junction end that differs from germline. This chain connects TRBV7-8 to TRBJ1-1; D may be TRBD1 (6 bases). This CDR3 region has 16 residues. CDR1 SGHVS and CDR2 FQNEAQ come from the germline V gene. CDR3 residues: CASSFQRTAFNTEALF. The CDR3 coding sequence is TGTGCCAGCAGCTTTCAGAGGACAGCTTTTAACACTGAAGCTTTGTTT.

Ten or more counts support this clonotype. The chain is built from TRBV6-1 and TRBJ2-5, with D hard to call. The CDR3 contains 15 residues. V lost 4 bases, J lost 0 bases, and 12 bases lay in between. Germline V gives CDR1 MNHNS, CDR2 SASEGT. The CDR3 sequence: CASSVPTAYQETQYF. The CDR3 DNA follows: TGTGCCAGCAGTGTCCCGACGGCGTACCAAGAGACCCAGTACTTC.

This clonotype was counted many times. This chain uses TRBV20-1 with TRBJ2-5; D uncertain. This CDR3 is built from 13 residues. Looked up from germline, CDR1 is DFQATT and CDR2 is SNEGSKA (reference sequence). V was cut by 5 bases and J by 7 bases, with 17 bases left in between. The CDR3: CSAGYNTRGTQYF. The CDR3 DNA follows: TGCAGTGCTGGGTATAACACGCGTGGGACCCAGTACTTC.

This clonotype was counted ten times or more. V is TRBV12-3 or TRBV12-4 and J is TRBJ1-1; D ambiguous. The CDR3 totals 13 residues. Trimming cost V 8 bases and J 1 base, with 11 bases left between them. Here the CDR3 DNA reads TGTGCCAGCGGTCCTCTCGGGAACACTGAAGCTTTCTTT. Residues: CASGPLGNTEAFF.

The gene calls are TRBV5-1 and TRBJ1-1; unclear D gene. The CDR3 extends over 13 amino acids. Deletions cut 7 bases from V and 7 bases from J, with 17 bases between. The germline CDR1 and CDR2 sequences are SGHRS and YFSETQ. CDR3 loop: CASSTFNTDEAFF. As DNA, the CDR3 is TGCGCCAGCTCCACGTTTAATACCGATGAAGCTTTCTTT.

The V call is TRBV6-5, the J call TRBJ2-7; 10 nucleotides align to TRBD1. The CDR3 length is 16 residues. Germline values: CDR1 MNHEY, CDR2 SVGAGI. V shed 7 bases, J shed 1 base, and the junction held 10 bases outside the gene matches. CDR3 amino acids: CASISIGTGDSYEQYF. For the CDR3, the DNA is TGTGCCAGCATTTCCATCGGGACAGGGGATTCCTACGAGCAGTACTTC.

The J gene is TRBJ2-7, the V gene TRBV20-1; D possibly corresponds to TRBD1 (5 bases). Trimming cost V 1 base and J 2 bases, with 15 bases left between them. CDR1 is DFQATT and CDR2 is SNEGSKA in the germline V gene (reference sequence). This CDR3 is built from 15 residues. The CDR3 region is CSARASRQSPYEQYF. In nucleotides, the CDR3 is TGCAGTGCTAGAGCCTCGAGACAGTCCCCCTACGAGCAGTACTTC.

The chain has TRBV20-1 and TRBJ1-1; possibly TRBD1 for D (6 bases). Germline CDR1 DFQATT, CDR2 SNEGSKA (reference sequence). V was pared by 3 bases and J by 1 base, with 12 bases between. The CDR3 contains 14 residues. The CDR3 DNA follows: TGCAGTGCTAGCGACGACAGGTCGAACACTGAAGCTTTCTTT. This translates into CSASDDRSNTEAFF.

This clonotype came up many times. The genes are TRBV28 and TRBJ2-5; D unclear. V was clipped by 2 bases and J by 2 bases, with 9 bases between them. This CDR3 region has 14 residues. Per germline, CDR1 MDHEN and CDR2 SYDVKM. In DNA, the CDR3 is TGTGCCAGCAGTTTAGTATGGCTTCAAGAGACCCAGTACTTC. It is translated as CASSLVWLQETQYF.

This clonotype has only a few counts. The chain couples TRBV18 to TRBJ2-6; maybe TRBD1 (5 bases). This CDR3 has 16 amino acids. Deletions cut 3 bases from V and 0 bases from J, with 9 bases between. The germline V gene has CDR1 KGHSH and CDR2 LQKENI. CDR3 amino acids: CASSPLDSSGANVLTF. The CDR3 DNA is TGTGCCAGCTCACCTCTCGACAGCTCTGGGGCCAACGTCCTGACTTTC.

This clonotype was detected ten times or more. The chain links TRBV19 to TRBJ1-1; D is unclear. CDR3 size: 13 residues. CDR1 is LNHDA and CDR2 is SQIVND in the germline V gene (reference sequence). The ends were cut back, 3 bases at V and 9 bases at J, with 14 bases in the middle. The CDR3 is CASSIGSTSKAFF. CDR3 coding DNA: TGTGCCAGTAGTATCGGGAGCACCAGTAAAGCTTTCTTT.

This clonotype appeared many times. This chain uses TRBV12-3 or TRBV12-4 with TRBJ1-2; possible D gene TRBD1, 5 bases. This CDR3 has 13 amino acids. V lost 6 bases and J 4 bases, leaving 12 bases between the germline ends. CDR3 region: CASSPGLAYGYTF. The CDR3 DNA is TGTGCCAGCAGCCCGGGACTAGCCTATGGCTACACCTTC.

The chain combines TRBV30 with TRBJ1-2; D is unclear. Trimming took off 0 bases at V and 4 bases at J, with 9 bases between the two ends. CDR3 length equals 13 residues. The germline V gene has CDR1 GTSNPN and CDR2 SVGIG (reference sequence). DNA of the CDR3: TGTGCCTGGAGTGTGAGGGTCGGCTATGGCTACACCTTC. Its protein is CAWSVRVGYGYTF.

This clonotype occurred many times. V is TRBV6-5 and J is TRBJ2-7; TRBD2 might be the D (6 bases). CDR3 length: 14 amino acids. V dropped 0 bases and J dropped 9 bases, with 15 bases sitting between them. The germline CDR1 and CDR2 sequences are MNHEY and SVGAGI. This CDR3 reads CASSYSRVGGVQYF. The CDR3 bases are TGTGCCAGCAGTTACTCGAGGGTTGGAGGGGTGCAGTACTTC.

This clonotype showed up many times. V and J are TRBV12-3 or TRBV12-4 and TRBJ1-1; D is perhaps TRBD1 (5 bases). V lost 5 bases to trimming and J lost 4 bases, with 14 bases between them. The CDR3 totals 14 residues. In DNA, the CDR3 is TGTGCCAGCAGTGGGACGCTTTCGGGCACTGAAGCTTTCTTT. Its protein product is CASSGTLSGTEAFF.

This clonotype has at least ten counts. The chain links TRBV15 to TRBJ1-5; D unresolved. The V gene's germline CDR1 is LNHNV and CDR2 YYDKDF (reference sequence). The CDR3 loop spans 13 amino acids. V gave up 5 bases and J gave up 0 bases, with 5 bases separating them. DNA for the CDR3: TGTGCCACCAGCCTTAATAGCAATCAGCCCCAGCATTTT. Its translation is CATSLNSNQPQHF.

This clonotype has a handful of counts. As DNA, the CDR3 is TGTGCCAGCAGTTTGCAGGGACCCCCCTACGAGCAGTACTTC. Translated, it gives CASSLQGPPYEQYF. The chain employs TRBV12-3 or TRBV12-4 and TRBJ2-7, with D possibly called TRBD1 or TRBD2 (5 bases each). V was pared by 3 bases and J by 2 bases, with 11 bases between. CDR3 length: 14 residues.

This sequence joins TRBV4-1 and TRBJ1-3; D perhaps matches TRBD1 (6 bases). Looked up from germline, CDR1 is MGHRA and CDR2 is YSYEKL. The length of the CDR3 is 15 residues. V lost 5 bases and J 1 base, leaving 12 bases between the germline ends. This CDR3 reads CASSSPGESGNTIYF. The CDR3 DNA is TGCGCCAGCAGCTCCCCAGGGGAGTCTGGAAACACCATATATTTT.

This clonotype was found a few times. The V gene is TRBV6-2 or TRBV6-3, the J gene TRBJ2-7; TRBD1 matches at 12 bases. V gave up 6 bases and J gave up 2 bases; unmatched junction bases: 2. The germline V gene encodes CDR1 MNHEY and CDR2 SVGEGT. The CDR3 runs 14 residues. The CDR3 loop is CASRRDRGPYEQYF. In nucleotides, the CDR3 is TGTGCCAGCAGACGGGACAGGGGGCCCTACGAGCAGTACTTC.

This clonotype was seen ten or more times. The J gene is TRBJ1-5, the V gene TRBV6-1; 10 bases fit TRBD1. The CDR3 is made up of 14 amino acids. Trimming took 10 bases from V and 6 from J; bases not matched to a gene: 9. Germline V CDR1 and CDR2: MNHNS, SASEGT. The CDR3 here is CATRQGAIPQPQHF. Here the CDR3 DNA reads TGTGCCACCAGACAGGGGGCGATTCCTCAGCCCCAGCATTTT.

The sample holds many counts of this clonotype. The V gene is TRBV11-2, the J gene TRBJ2-7; D may be TRBD1 (5 bases). The CDR3 length is 15 residues. Trimming shortened V by 5 bases and J by 2 bases, and 16 bases separated the two germline ends. CDR1 is SGHAT and CDR2 is FQNNGV in the germline V gene. In nucleotides, the CDR3 is TGTGCCAGCAGCCCCTTGACGGTACAGGCCTACGAGCAGTACTTC. Protein product: CASSPLTVQAYEQYF. The variable domain in full, with the rest retrieved from reference TRBV11-2 and TRBJ2-7, is EAGVAQSPRYKIIEKRQSVAFWCNPISGHATLYWYQQILGQGPKLLIQFQNNGVVDDSQLPKDRFSAERLKGVDSTLKIQPAKLEDSAVYLCASSPLTVQAYEQYFGPGTRLTVT.

This clonotype was recorded many times. The chain has TRBV19 and TRBJ1-5; no firm D call. Trimming removed 3 bases from V and 1 base from J, with 10 bases in between. The CDR3 is 15 amino acids. Germline lookup yields CDR1 LNHDA and CDR2 SQIVND (reference sequence). Here the CDR3 reads CASSIGHISNQPQHF. The CDR3 DNA reads TGTGCCAGTAGTATCGGCCACATAAGCAATCAGCCCCAGCATTTT.

This clonotype has just a few counts. The J gene is TRBJ2-4, the V gene TRBV25-1; 9 positions match TRBD1. The germline gives CDR1 MGHDK, CDR2 SYGVNS. V lost 2 bases, J lost 9 bases, and 8 bases stayed unmatched. CDR3 length: 15 amino acids. CDR3 coding DNA: TGTGCCAGCAGTGAAGTACGAGACAGGGGGAGCATTCAGTACTTC. Translation: CASSEVRDRGSIQYF.

Many counts were recorded for this clonotype. This chain connects TRBV28 to TRBJ1-1; the D is unclear. The CDR3 covers 12 residues. The V and J ends lost 11 bases and 4 bases respectively, with 14 bases between them. Germline values: CDR1 MDHEN, CDR2 SYDVKM. CDR3 sequence (DNA): TGTGCCTCCACTTTGCTGGGCACTGAAGCTTTCTTT. Amino acids: CASTLLGTEAFF.

The chain has TRBV20-1 and TRBJ2-7; 9 positions agree with TRBD1. Germline CDR1 DFQATT, CDR2 SNEGSKA (reference sequence). With 2 bases clipped from V and 2 bases from J, the junction kept 7 bases outside the gene matches. The CDR3 sequence is 15 residues long. The CDR3, as DNA: TGCAGTGCTAGACCTCCTGACAGGGGGGCCTACGAGCAGTACTTC. As protein: CSARPPDRGAYEQYF.

Regarding this clonotype: At one of its ends the junction is not consistent with the germline gene, which may arise from a read error. This rearrangement joins TRBV6-5 to TRBJ2-5; 10 bases match TRBD2. The germline CDR1 and CDR2 sequences are MNHEY and SVGAGI. The CDR3 consists of 16 residues. CDR3 sequence (DNA): TGTGCCAGCACTTACGGGGCTAGCGGGGGACGAGAGACCCAGTACTTC. This translates into CASTYGASGGRETQYF.